The clone carrying this T cell receptor (beta chain) showed up just a few times. This specimen comes from a study of blood T cell repertoires in COVID-19. Study details: The United States, Italy and Spain were the sources of the acute and convalescent COVID-19 samples. PBMCs, B-cell-depleted T cells, or T cells were the source of the cDNA or gDNA that made up the material.

The protocol was immunoSEQ multiplex PCR, while the TCRdb copy is restricted to in-frame clones and leaves out a portion. Altogether approximately 150,000 clones are present, roughly 88% being singletons, with the ten largest covering approximately 7.1%. The clonotype originates from a woman aged 50 to 60 in a cohort sampled during active or convalescent COVID-19. The sample was peripheral blood.

The CDR3 here is CASSKGQGSGNTIYF. The CDR3 DNA reads as TGCGCCAGTTCTAAGGGACAGGGGTCCGGAAACACCATATATTTT. The gene calls are TRBV4-1 and TRBJ1-3, with TRBD1 matching 10 bases. The CDR3 consists of 15 residues. Looked up from germline, CDR1 is MGHRA and CDR2 is YSYEKL. J gave up 4 bases and V 9 bases, and 9 bases lay outside the gene matches.